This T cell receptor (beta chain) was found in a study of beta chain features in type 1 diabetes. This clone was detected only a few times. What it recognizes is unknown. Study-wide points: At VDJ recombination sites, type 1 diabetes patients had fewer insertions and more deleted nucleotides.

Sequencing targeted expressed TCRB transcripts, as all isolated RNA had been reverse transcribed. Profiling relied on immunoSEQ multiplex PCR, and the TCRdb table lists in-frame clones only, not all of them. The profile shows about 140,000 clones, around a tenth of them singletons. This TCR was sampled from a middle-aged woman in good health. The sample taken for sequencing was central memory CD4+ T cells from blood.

CDR3 in amino acids: CASSVGGGVTEAFF. In DNA form, the CDR3 reads TGTGCCAGCAGCGTAGGGGGGGGAGTCACTGAAGCTTTCTTT. The chain couples TRBV9 to TRBJ1-1, with D perhaps matching TRBD1 (5 bases). The V and J ends lost 0 bases and 4 bases respectively, with 10 bases between them. Germline V gene data show CDR1 as SGDLS and CDR2 as YYNGEE. CDR3 length: 14 residues.